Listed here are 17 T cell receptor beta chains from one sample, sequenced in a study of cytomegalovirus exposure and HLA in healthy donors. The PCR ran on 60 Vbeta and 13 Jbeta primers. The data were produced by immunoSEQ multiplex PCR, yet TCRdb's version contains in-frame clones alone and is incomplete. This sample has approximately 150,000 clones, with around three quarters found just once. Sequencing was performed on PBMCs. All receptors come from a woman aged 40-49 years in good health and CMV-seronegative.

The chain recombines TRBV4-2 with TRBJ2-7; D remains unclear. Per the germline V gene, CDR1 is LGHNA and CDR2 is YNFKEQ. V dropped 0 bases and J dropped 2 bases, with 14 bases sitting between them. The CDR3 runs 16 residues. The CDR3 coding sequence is TGTGCCAGCAGCCAAGATTACCCCCCCAGGACCTACGAGCAGTACTTC. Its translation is CASSQDYPPRTYEQYF.

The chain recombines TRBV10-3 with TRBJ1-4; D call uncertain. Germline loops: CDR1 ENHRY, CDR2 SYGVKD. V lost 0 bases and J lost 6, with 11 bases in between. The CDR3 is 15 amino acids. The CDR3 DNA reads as TGTGCCATCAGTGAGTCGGGCCCTCCGGATGAAAAACTGTTTTTT. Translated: CAISESGPPDEKLFF.

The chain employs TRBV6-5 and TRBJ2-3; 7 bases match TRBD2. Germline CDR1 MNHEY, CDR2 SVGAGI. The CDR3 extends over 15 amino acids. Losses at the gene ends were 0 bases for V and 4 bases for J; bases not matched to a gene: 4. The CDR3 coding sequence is TGTGCCAGCAGTTACTCGATAAGCGGGGCAGATACGCAGTATTTT. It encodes CASSYSISGADTQYF.

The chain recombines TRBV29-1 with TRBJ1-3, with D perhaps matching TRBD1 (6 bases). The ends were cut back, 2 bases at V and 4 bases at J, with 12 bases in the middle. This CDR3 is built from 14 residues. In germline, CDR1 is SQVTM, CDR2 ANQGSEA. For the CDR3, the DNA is TGCAGCGTTGAAACAGGGTATAGAGGAAACACCATATATTTT. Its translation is CSVETGYRGNTIYF.

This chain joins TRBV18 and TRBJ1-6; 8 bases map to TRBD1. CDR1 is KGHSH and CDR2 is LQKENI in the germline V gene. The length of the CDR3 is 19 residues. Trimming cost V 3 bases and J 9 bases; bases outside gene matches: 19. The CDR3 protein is CASSPTGTGSNPPFSPLHF. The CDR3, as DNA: TGTGCCAGCTCACCCACCGGGACAGGCTCAAATCCCCCCTTTTCACCCCTCCACTTT.

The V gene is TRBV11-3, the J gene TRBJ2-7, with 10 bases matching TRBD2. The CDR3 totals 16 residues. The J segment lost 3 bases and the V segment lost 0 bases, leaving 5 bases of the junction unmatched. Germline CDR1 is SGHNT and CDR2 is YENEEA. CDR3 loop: CASSLDPTSGIYEQYF. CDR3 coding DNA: TGTGCCAGCAGCTTAGATCCCACTAGCGGGATCTACGAGCAGTACTTC.

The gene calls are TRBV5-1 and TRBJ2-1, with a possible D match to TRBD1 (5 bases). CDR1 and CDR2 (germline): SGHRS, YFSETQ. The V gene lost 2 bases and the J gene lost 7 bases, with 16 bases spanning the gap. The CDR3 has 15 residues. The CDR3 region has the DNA TGCGCCAGCAGCTTTTTACAGGTGAGCAGGAATGAGCAGTTCTTC. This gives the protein CASSFLQVSRNEQFF.

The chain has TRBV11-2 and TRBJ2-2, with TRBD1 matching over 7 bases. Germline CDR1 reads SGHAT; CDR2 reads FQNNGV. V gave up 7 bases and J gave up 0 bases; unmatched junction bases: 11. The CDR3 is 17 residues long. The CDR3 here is CASTRAVGTANTGELFF. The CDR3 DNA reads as TGTGCCAGCACGAGAGCGGTTGGGACAGCGAACACCGGGGAGCTGTTTTTT.

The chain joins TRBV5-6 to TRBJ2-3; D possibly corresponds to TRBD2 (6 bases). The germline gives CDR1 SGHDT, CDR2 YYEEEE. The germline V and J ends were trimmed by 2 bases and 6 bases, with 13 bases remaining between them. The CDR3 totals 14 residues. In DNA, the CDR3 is TGTGCCAGCAGCTTCGGGGGTCCCAGGGATACGCAGTATTTT. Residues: CASSFGGPRDTQYF.

This CDR3 reads CAISESQQGNNEQFF. DNA of the CDR3: TGTGCCATCAGTGAGTCGCAACAGGGGAACAATGAGCAGTTCTTC. The chain couples TRBV10-3 to TRBJ2-1; the match to TRBD1 covers 7 bases. Per the germline V gene, CDR1 is ENHRY and CDR2 is SYGVKD. V lost 0 bases, J lost 5 bases, and 4 bases stayed unmatched. The CDR3 totals 15 residues.

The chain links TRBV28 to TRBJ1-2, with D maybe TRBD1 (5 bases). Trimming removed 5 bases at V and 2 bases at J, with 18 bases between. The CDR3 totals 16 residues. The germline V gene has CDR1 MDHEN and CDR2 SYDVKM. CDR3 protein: CASSAGGVLGNYGYTF. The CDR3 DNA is TGTGCCAGCAGTGCGGGGGGGGTCTTGGGGAACTATGGCTACACCTTC.

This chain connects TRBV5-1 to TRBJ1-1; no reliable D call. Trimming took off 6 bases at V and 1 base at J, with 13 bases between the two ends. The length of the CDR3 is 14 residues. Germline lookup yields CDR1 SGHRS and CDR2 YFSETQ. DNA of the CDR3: TGCGCCAGCACCTACGCTCCGGGGAACACTGAAGCTTTCTTT. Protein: CASTYAPGNTEAFF.

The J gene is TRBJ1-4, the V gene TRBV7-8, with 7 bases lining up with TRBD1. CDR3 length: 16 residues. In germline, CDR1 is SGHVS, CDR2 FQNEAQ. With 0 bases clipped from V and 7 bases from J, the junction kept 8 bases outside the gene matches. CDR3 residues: CASSLAWRGRGEKLFF. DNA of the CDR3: TGTGCCAGCAGCTTAGCGTGGAGGGGGCGGGGTGAAAAACTGTTTTTT.

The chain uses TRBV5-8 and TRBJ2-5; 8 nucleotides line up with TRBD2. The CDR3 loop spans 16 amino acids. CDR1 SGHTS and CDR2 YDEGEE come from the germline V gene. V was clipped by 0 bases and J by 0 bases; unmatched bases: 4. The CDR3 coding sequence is TGTGCCAGCAGCTTGGTGGGGACTAGACACCAAGAGACCCAGTACTTC. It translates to CASSLVGTRHQETQYF.

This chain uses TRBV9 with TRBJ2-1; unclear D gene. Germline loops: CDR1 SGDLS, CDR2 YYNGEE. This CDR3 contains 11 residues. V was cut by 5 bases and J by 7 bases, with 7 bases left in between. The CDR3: CASSSANEQFF. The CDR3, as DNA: TGTGCCAGCAGTAGTGCGAATGAGCAGTTCTTC.

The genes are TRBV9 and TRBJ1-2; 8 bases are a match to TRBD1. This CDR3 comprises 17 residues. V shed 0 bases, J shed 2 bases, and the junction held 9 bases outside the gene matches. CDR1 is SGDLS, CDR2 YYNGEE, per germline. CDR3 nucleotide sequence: TGTGCCAGCAGCGTAGGAATGGGGACAGGTGACAACTATGGCTACACCTTC. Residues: CASSVGMGTGDNYGYTF.

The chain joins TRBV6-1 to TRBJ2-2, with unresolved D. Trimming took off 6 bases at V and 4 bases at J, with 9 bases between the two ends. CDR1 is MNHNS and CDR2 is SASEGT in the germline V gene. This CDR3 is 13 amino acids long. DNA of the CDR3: TGTGCCAGCAGAGTGAGTGGCACCGGGGAGCTGTTTTTT. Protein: CASRVSGTGELFF.